One sample yielded the 20 T cell receptor beta chains listed below, sequenced in a study of blood T cells in healthy people across ages. Next came a second PCR, run for about 7 to 12 cycles, which used a sample-barcoded 5' primer along with a J-beta primer mix. TCRdb processed the 5' RACE reads anew with MiXCR; each CDR3 protein has one entry. Of about 650,000 distinct CDR3 sequences listed, approximately 30% are singletons. Source material: blood. The receptors stem from a woman older than 75 in good health.

This clonotype was counted only a few times. This rearrangement joins TRBV18 to TRBJ1-1, with D maybe TRBD1 (5 bases). V was shortened by 6 bases and J by 4 bases, with 18 bases between the two germline ends. The CDR3 runs to 15 residues. Germline CDR1 reads KGHSH; CDR2 reads LQKENI. CDR3 sequence (DNA): TGTGCCAGCTCCCTCAGGGTAGATCATGGCACTGAAGCTTTCTTT. Protein: CASSLRVDHGTEAFF.

V is TRBV19 and J is TRBJ1-1; D not certain. V lost 7 bases and J lost 4, with 10 bases in between. CDR1 and CDR2 from the germline V gene are LNHDA and SQIVND (reference sequence). The length of the CDR3 is 12 residues. The CDR3, as DNA: TGTGCCAGTACCTCCTCGGGCACTGAAGCTTTCTTT. This gives the protein CASTSSGTEAFF.

Ten or more counts support this clonotype. The V call is TRBV7-2, the J call TRBJ1-6; TRBD1 is a possible D gene (5 bases). CDR3 length: 14 amino acids. V was clipped by 5 bases and J by 9 bases, with 14 bases between them. CDR1 is SGHTA, CDR2 FQGNSA, per germline. This chain's CDR3 is CASSPRGDVSPLHF. In DNA form, the CDR3 reads TGTGCCAGCAGCCCTCGGGGGGATGTTTCACCCCTCCACTTT.

There are many counts of this clonotype. The chain employs TRBV6-2 or TRBV6-3 and TRBJ2-7; no firm D call. Trimming shortened V by 6 bases and J by 7 bases, and 13 bases separated the two germline ends. This CDR3 has 12 residues. Per the germline V gene, CDR1 is MNHEY and CDR2 is SVGEGT. The CDR3, as DNA: TGTGCCAGCAGCATAGGGCCTCGGGAGCAGTACTTC. Amino acid sequence: CASSIGPREQYF.

This clonotype was seen ten or more times. This rearrangement joins TRBV7-8 to TRBJ2-1; the D call may be TRBD1 or TRBD2 (6 bases each). The CDR3 runs 17 residues. Trimming took 5 bases from V and 1 from J, leaving 18 bases between them. The germline V gene encodes CDR1 SGHVS and CDR2 FQNEAQ. The CDR3 DNA reads as TGTGCCAGCAGCCCGCAGAAAGGGGGGAAGTCCTACAATGAGCAGTTCTTC. This sequence encodes CASSPQKGGKSYNEQFF.

On this clonotype itself: A much larger clone lies one base from this, so it may be a read error. V gene TRBV2 combines with J gene TRBJ2-1; either TRBD1 or TRBD2 may fit D (5 bases each). The V gene's germline CDR1 is SNHLY and CDR2 FYNNEI. The CDR3 sequence is 15 residues long. Written as DNA, the CDR3 is TGTGCCAGCAGGACGGGGACGACAAGGTTCAATGAGCAGGTCTTC. This translates into CASRTGTTRFNEQVF.

This clonotype was seen ten or more times. The chain links TRBV4-1 to TRBJ1-4; 8 bases map to TRBD1. The CDR3 sequence is 16 residues long. Germline lookup yields CDR1 MGHRA and CDR2 YSYEKL. Trimming at V came to 2 bases and at J to 4 bases, leaving 6 bases not matched to a gene. The DNA of the CDR3 is TGCGCCAGCAGCCAAACGGACAGGGTAGATAATGAAAAACTGTTTTTT. Residues: CASSQTDRVDNEKLFF.

About this clonotype: The germline gene is not matched at one end of the junction; a read error may be the cause. V and J are TRBV20-1 and TRBJ2-1; D is possibly TRBD2 (5 bases). Per germline, CDR1 DFQATT and CDR2 SNEGSKA (reference sequence). This CDR3 has 14 amino acids. CDR3 residues: CGARWESRYNEQFF. As DNA, the CDR3 is TGCGGTGCTAGATGGGAGAGTCGGTACAATGAGCAGTTCTTC.

CDR3 in DNA: TGTGCCAGCAGCTTAAGAGGGGGGGCGGGCGAGCAGTACTTC. Translated: CASSLRGGAGEQYF. The V gene is TRBV7-6, the J gene TRBJ2-7; TRBD2 is a possible D gene (7 bases). The CDR3 length is 14 residues. With 2 bases removed from V and 6 bases from J, the gap between germline ends came to 14 bases. Germline V gene data show CDR1 as SGHVS and CDR2 as FNYEAQ.

This clonotype was found many times. The chain joins TRBV12-3 or TRBV12-4 to TRBJ1-1; TRBD1 matches at 8 bases. The V gene end was trimmed by 7 bases and the J gene end by 1 base; junction bases not matched to a gene: 8. CDR3 length: 15 amino acids. CDR3 DNA: TGTGCCAGCAACTACCATGGACAGGGGAACACTGAAGCTTTCTTT. Translation gives CASNYHGQGNTEAFF.

The chain combines TRBV20-1 with TRBJ1-1, with D perhaps TRBD1 (6 bases). Per germline, CDR1 DFQATT and CDR2 SNEGSKA (reference sequence). CDR3 length: 13 amino acids. Trimming cost V 3 bases and J 2 bases, with 10 bases left between them. CDR3 sequence (DNA): TGCAGTGCTAGGGGTGGGGGCAACACTGAAGCTTTCTTT. Translated, it gives CSARGGGNTEAFF.

Points on this clonotype: A much larger clonotype is one base distant, so this may be a read error. The missing conserved phenylalanine or tryptophan at the end of this CDR3 makes a read error likely. DNA of the CDR3: TGCAGCGTTGACAGGGCCTATGGCTACACCTGC. Its translation is CSVDRAYGYTC. The chain employs TRBV29-1 and TRBJ1-2; tentative D call: TRBD1 (5 bases). Germline V gives CDR1 SQVTM, CDR2 ANQGSEA. This CDR3 spans 11 amino acids. V was clipped by 3 bases and J by 4 bases, with 6 bases between them.

The J gene is TRBJ2-1, the V gene TRBV6-5, with 13 bases aligning to TRBD2. Losses at the gene ends were 5 bases for V and 5 bases for J; bases not matched to a gene: 6. Germline CDR1 reads MNHEY; CDR2 reads SVGAGI. The CDR3 consists of 16 residues. The CDR3 DNA reads as TGTGCCAGCAGTACCCGGACTAGCGGGAGACACAATGAGCAGTTCTTC. Translation gives CASSTRTSGRHNEQFF.

The chain employs TRBV20-1 and TRBJ1-2; TRBD1 matches 7 bases. The CDR3 is 12 residues long. Germline V gene sequence: CDR1 DFQATT, CDR2 SNEGSKA (reference sequence). The ends lost 5 bases at V and 4 bases at J; junction bases unmatched: 4. The CDR3 spells CSAFDRAYGYTF. The DNA for the CDR3 is TGCAGTGCTTTCGACAGGGCCTATGGCTACACCTTC.

In this sample, this clonotype turned up many times. The CDR3 loop reads CASSRGLATYNEQFF. The CDR3 DNA reads as TGTGCCAGCAGCCGGGGACTAGCGACTTACAATGAGCAGTTCTTC. This rearrangement joins TRBV5-5 to TRBJ2-1, with 10 bases identical to TRBD2. The CDR3 loop spans 15 amino acids. CDR1 is SGHKS, CDR2 YYEKEE, per germline (reference sequence). V was pared by 4 bases and J by 4 bases, with 5 bases of the junction left unmatched.

Notes on this clonotype: Since a much larger clone is just one base distant, this may be a read error. The V gene is TRBV2, the J gene TRBJ2-7; maybe TRBD1 (6 bases). This CDR3 has 14 residues. Germline V gene lookup returns CDR1 SNHLY and CDR2 FYNNEI. The CDR3 bases are TGTGCCAGCAGTGAAGCGACACAGGGCTACGTGCAGTACTTC. Its protein is CASSEATQGYVQYF.

This clonotype was observed a few times. The chain combines TRBV11-1 with TRBJ2-6; D uncertain. Germline V gene lookup returns CDR1 SGHAT and CDR2 FQDESV (reference sequence). Between the trimmed V and J ends, which lost 4 bases and 0 bases, there was a span of 7 bases. This CDR3 contains 15 residues. CDR3 loop: CASSSWDSGANVLTF. In DNA form, the CDR3 reads TGTGCCAGCAGCTCATGGGACTCTGGGGCCAACGTCCTGACTTTC.

About this clonotype: This sequence may be a read error, since a much larger clone differs from it by one base. This chain uses TRBV7-3 with TRBJ2-5; 9 positions agree with TRBD2. Germline loops: CDR1 SGHTA, CDR2 FQGTGA. With V trimmed by 5 bases and J by 11 bases, 12 bases remained unmatched. This CDR3 has 14 amino acids. The CDR3 coding sequence is TGTGCCAGCAGCCTAGTTCCTAGCGGGGAAAAGCAGTACTTC. This gives the protein CASSLVPSGEKQYF.

The rearrangement joins TRBV28 to TRBJ1-2; 7 positions match TRBD1. With 5 bases clipped from V and 8 bases from J, the junction kept 11 bases outside the gene matches. The CDR3 spans 14 residues. Germline V gives CDR1 MDHEN, CDR2 SYDVKM. The chain's CDR3 is CASSRQGRVGGYTF. CDR3 bases: TGTGCCAGCAGTCGACAGGGAAGAGTGGGAGGCTACACCTTC.

This clonotype was found many times. The chain joins TRBV7-2 to TRBJ2-1, with 11 bases aligning to TRBD2. This CDR3 spans 20 amino acids. Germline V gives CDR1 SGHTA, CDR2 FQGNSA. V shed 4 bases and J 5 bases; nucleotides not matched to a gene: 19. The CDR3 nucleotides read TGTGCCAGCAGCTCCCGGGTTAGCGGGGGGGGCCGCACTTGGCACAATGAGCAGTTCTTC. Translated: CASSSRVSGGGRTWHNEQFF.